The rows below give T cell receptor beta chains drawn from one sample of a study of blood T cell repertoires in COVID-19. Sequencing used immunoSEQ multiplex PCR; TCRdb keeps in-frame clones, though not all of them. The sample lists tens of thousands of clones, roughly 76% occurring once. Sequencing was carried out using peripheral blood. These receptors were taken from a woman over 75 with acute or convalescent COVID-19. CDR3s include the opening cysteine and the closing phenylalanine or tryptophan. Fields, in order: clone size, J gene, D gene, V gene, CDR3 DNA, CDR3 protein. A D gene is named only where the DNA matches it firmly. Expanded clones are given a class, and other clones once, few, many or no size at all.

>NA|TRBJ2-1|TRBD1|TRBV28
TGTGCCAGCAGTTTTTATGGACAGGGGGCGTACAATGAGCAGTTCTTC
CASSFYGQGAYNEQFF
>NA|TRBJ1-5|TRBD1|TRBV18
TGTGCCAGCTCACCGATAGCAGGGGGCGATAGCAATCAGCCCCAGCATTTT
CASSPIAGGDSNQPQHF
>NA|TRBJ2-7|TRBD1|TRBV24-1
TGTGCCACCAGTGATGGGACAGCGCGCTACGAGCAGTACTTC
CATSDGTARYEQYF
>NA|TRBJ2-1|NA|TRBV25-1
TGTGCCAGCAGTGAGGCGGGCGTCAATGAGCAGTTCTTC
CASSEAGVNEQFF
>once|TRBJ2-1|TRBD2|TRBV7-2
TGTGCCAGCAGCTTAGCAGCTGCGGGAGGGTACAATGAGCAGTTCTTC
CASSLAAAGGYNEQFF
>once|TRBJ1-6|TRBD1|TRBV29-1
TGCAGCGCCCGGACAGGGTCTAATTCACCCCTCCACTTT
CSARTGSNSPLHF
>NA|TRBJ1-2|NA|TRBV5-6
TGTGCCAGCAGCATGCGGGGGGGGAGCTATGGCTACACCTTC
CASSMRGGSYGYTF
>NA|TRBJ1-1|TRBD1|TRBV28
TGTGCCAGCAGCCCCGGACAGGGTACTGAAGCTTTCTTT
CASSPGQGTEAFF
>NA|TRBJ1-5|NA|TRBV2
TGTGCCAGCAGGAGGGTACGGAATCAGCCCCAGCATTTT
CASRRVRNQPQHF
>NA|TRBJ2-1|NA|TRBV21-1
TGTGCCAGCAGCCCACCGAGGGAGCAGTTCTTC
CASSPPREQFF
>few|TRBJ1-5|NA|TRBV27
TGTGCCAGCAGTTTGGCAGGGAAGCAGCCCCAGCATTTT
CASSLAGKQPQHF
>NA|TRBJ2-1|TRBD2|TRBV18
TGTGCCAGCTCACCACCTAGCGGGAGTGTAAATGAGCAGTTCTTC
CASSPPSGSVNEQFF
>NA|TRBJ1-4|NA|TRBV6-6
TGTGCCAGCAGACGGGGGGTTAATGAAAAACTGTTTTTT
CASRRGVNEKLFF
>NA|TRBJ2-5|NA|TRBV20-1
TGCAGTGCTAAGCGGAGCGAGACCCAGTACTTC
CSAKRSETQYF
>NA|TRBJ2-1|TRBD2|TRBV7-8
TGTGCCAGCAGCTTAACTAGCGGGAGGTCCTACAATGAGCAGTTCTTC
CASSLTSGRSYNEQFF
>NA|TRBJ1-1|NA|TRBV4-2
TGTGCCAGCAGCCAAGTCGGGGACACTGAAGCTTTCTTT
CASSQVGDTEAFF
>once|TRBJ2-1|TRBD2|TRBV11-3
TGTGCCAGCAGCTTAGATGGAGGCGGGAGGGCCTATGAGCAGTTCTTC
CASSLDGGGRAYEQFF
>NA|TRBJ1-6|TRBD1|TRBV4-2
TGTGCCAGCAGCCAAGAGGGACAGGGATTTTATTCACCCCTCCACTTT
CASSQEGQGFYSPLHF
>NA|TRBJ1-4|NA|TRBV7-9
TGTGCCAGCAGCGTAGATGCGGAAACTAATGAAAAACTGTTTTTT
CASSVDAETNEKLFF
>many|TRBJ1-5|TRBD1|TRBV5-6
TGTGCCAGCAGTAGCTTGGACAGGGCAGAGCCCCAGCATTTT
CASSSLDRAEPQHF